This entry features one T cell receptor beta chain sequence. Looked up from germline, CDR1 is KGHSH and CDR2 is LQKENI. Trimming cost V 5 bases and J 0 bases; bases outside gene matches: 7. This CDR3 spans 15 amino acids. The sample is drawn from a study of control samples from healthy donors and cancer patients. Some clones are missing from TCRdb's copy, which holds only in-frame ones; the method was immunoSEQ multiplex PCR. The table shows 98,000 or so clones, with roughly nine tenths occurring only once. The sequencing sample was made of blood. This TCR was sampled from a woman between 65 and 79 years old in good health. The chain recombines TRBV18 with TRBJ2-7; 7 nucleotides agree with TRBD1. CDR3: CASSAGTAVSYEQYF. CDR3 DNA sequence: TGTGCCAGCTCAGCCGGGACAGCGGTCTCCTACGAGCAGTACTTC.